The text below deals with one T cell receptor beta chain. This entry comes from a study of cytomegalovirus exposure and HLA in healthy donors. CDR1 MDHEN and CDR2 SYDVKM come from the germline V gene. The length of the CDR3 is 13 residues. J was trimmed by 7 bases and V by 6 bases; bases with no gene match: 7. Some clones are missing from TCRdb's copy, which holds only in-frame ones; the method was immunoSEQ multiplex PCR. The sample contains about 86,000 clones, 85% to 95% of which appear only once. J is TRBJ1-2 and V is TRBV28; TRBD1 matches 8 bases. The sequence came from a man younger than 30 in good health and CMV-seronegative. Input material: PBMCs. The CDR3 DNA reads TGTGCCAGCAGCAGGGGGCAACTTTTTGGCTACACCTTC. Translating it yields CASSRGQLFGYTF.